This T cell receptor beta chain was captured by sequencing in a study of T cells in Graves' hyperthyroidism and ophthalmopathy. Study overall: Specimen type is peripheral blood, collected at initial diagnosis prior to any treatment.

Amplification yielded TCR beta CDR3 regions, with RNA transcripts as the source. HTBI primers were the set used in a first-round RT-PCR of the TCR CDR3. TCRdb processed the multiplex PCR reads anew with MiXCR; each CDR3 protein has one entry. The sample lists about 570,000 distinct CDR3 sequences, 14% seen once, with approximately 13% in the top ten. This clonotype originated in a woman aged 40 to 50 with Graves' hyperthyroidism. The specimen was blood.

CDR3 nucleotide sequence: TGCGCCAGCAGTGAGGATTCACAGGGAGTTGAAAAACTGTTTTTT. This encodes CASSEDSQGVEKLFF. V is TRBV10-2 and J is TRBJ1-4, with D perhaps matching TRBD1 (6 bases). The CDR3 covers 15 residues. Germline V gives CDR1 WSHSY, CDR2 SAAADI. V was clipped by 2 bases and J by 7 bases, with 14 bases between them.